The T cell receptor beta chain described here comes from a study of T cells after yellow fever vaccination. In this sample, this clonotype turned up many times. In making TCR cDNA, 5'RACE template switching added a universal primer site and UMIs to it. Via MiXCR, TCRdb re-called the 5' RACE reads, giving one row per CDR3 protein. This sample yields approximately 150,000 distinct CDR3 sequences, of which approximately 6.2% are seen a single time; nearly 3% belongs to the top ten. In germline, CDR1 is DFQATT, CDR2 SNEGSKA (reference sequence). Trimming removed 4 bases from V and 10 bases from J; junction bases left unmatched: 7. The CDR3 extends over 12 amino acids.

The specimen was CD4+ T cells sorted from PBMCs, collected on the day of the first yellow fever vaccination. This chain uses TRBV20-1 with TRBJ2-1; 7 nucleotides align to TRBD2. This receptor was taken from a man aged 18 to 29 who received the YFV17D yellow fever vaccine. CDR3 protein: CSAIGTTREQFF. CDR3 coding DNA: TGCAGTGCTATCGGGACTACTCGAGAGCAGTTCTTC.